One sample yielded the 4 T cell receptor beta chains listed below, sequenced in a study of blood T cell repertoires in COVID-19. Here immunoSEQ multiplex PCR was the method, and the copy in TCRdb shows in-frame clones only, minus some. The data show approximately 110,000 clones, 85% to 90% seen once. Source material: peripheral blood. These receptor sequences come from a man aged 45-60 years with acute or convalescent COVID-19.

J is TRBJ1-5 and V is TRBV4-1; a possible D gene is TRBD1 (6 bases). This CDR3 is built from 15 residues. Trimming left V 1 base short and J 3 bases short, with 10 bases between. Looked up from germline, CDR1 is MGHRA and CDR2 is YSYEKL. Written as DNA, the CDR3 is TGCGCCAGCAGCCAAGGGGACAACCTCAATCAGCCCCAGCATTTT. Protein sequence: CASSQGDNLNQPQHF.

V and J are TRBV6-6 and TRBJ2-1, with D possibly matching TRBD2 (5 bases). From germline, CDR1 is MNHNY and CDR2 SVGAGI (reference sequence). Trimming took off 8 bases at V and 6 bases at J, with 14 bases between the two ends. The CDR3 is 13 residues long. CDR3 amino acids: CASAAIGGNEQFF. The DNA for the CDR3 is TGTGCCAGCGCAGCGATAGGAGGCAATGAGCAGTTCTTC.

The V and J genes are TRBV4-1 and TRBJ2-3, with 8 nucleotides matching TRBD1. J gave up 3 bases and V 0 bases, and 2 bases lay outside the gene matches. This CDR3 comprises 15 residues. Germline loops: CDR1 MGHRA, CDR2 YSYEKL. The CDR3 loop is CASSQDGQGTDTQYF. The CDR3 DNA sequence: TGCGCCAGCAGCCAAGATGGACAGGGAACAGATACGCAGTATTTT.

This chain uses TRBV5-1 with TRBJ1-3; D possibly corresponds to TRBD1 (6 bases). There are 16 residues in the CDR3. Germline assignment: CDR1 SGHRS and CDR2 YFSETQ. V dropped 3 bases and J dropped 2 bases, with 15 bases sitting between them. DNA of the CDR3: TGCGCCAGCAGCTCTTGGTCTGGGGGCCCTGGAAACACCATATATTTT. It encodes CASSSWSGGPGNTIYF.